This TCR beta chain was identified in a study of cytomegalovirus exposure and HLA in healthy donors. A multiplex PCR was run with 60 Vbeta primers and 13 Jbeta primers. The method was immunoSEQ multiplex PCR; TCRdb's version includes in-frame clones alone and lacks a portion of them. The sample shows more than 85,000 clones, around 75% of them seen only once. V was clipped by 2 bases and J by 3 bases; unmatched bases: 10. Germline V gene sequence: CDR1 ENHRY, CDR2 SYGVKD. The CDR3 extends over 17 amino acids. The sample comprised PBMCs. The origin of this receptor is a woman between 18 and 29 years old in good health and CMV-seropositive. This chain connects TRBV10-3 to TRBJ1-2; 9 bases are shared with TRBD1. As DNA, the CDR3 is TGTGCCATCAGTGAGACATTGCCGGGACAGGGAGACTATGGCTACACCTTC. Translating it yields CAISETLPGQGDYGYTF.